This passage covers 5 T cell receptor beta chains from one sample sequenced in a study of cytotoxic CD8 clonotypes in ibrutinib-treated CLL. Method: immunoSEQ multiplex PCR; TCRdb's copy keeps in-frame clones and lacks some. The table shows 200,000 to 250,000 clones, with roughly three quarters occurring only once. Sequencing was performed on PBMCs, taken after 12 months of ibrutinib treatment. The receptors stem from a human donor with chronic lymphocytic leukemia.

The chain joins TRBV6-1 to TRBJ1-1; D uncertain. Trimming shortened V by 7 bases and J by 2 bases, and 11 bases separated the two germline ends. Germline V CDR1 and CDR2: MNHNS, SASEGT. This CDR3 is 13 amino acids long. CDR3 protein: CASTEGPNTEAFF. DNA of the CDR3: TGTGCCAGCACGGAAGGCCCCAACACTGAAGCTTTCTTT.

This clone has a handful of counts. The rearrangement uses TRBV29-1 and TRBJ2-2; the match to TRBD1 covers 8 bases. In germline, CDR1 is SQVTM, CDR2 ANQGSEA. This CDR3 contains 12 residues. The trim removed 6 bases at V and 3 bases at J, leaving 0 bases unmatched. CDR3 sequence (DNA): TGCAGCGTGACAGGGGACACCGGGGAGCTGTTTTTT. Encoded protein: CSVTGDTGELFF.

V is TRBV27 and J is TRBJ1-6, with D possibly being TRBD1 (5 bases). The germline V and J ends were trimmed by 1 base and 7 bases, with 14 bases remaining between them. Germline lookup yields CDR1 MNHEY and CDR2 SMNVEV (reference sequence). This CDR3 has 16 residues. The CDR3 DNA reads TGTGCCAGCAGTTTATTTACCGGGGCCTTGAATTCACCCCTCCACTTT. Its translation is CASSLFTGALNSPLHF.

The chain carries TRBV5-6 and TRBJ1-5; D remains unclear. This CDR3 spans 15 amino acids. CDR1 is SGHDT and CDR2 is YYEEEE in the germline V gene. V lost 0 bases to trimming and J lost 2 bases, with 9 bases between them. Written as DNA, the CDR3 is TGTGCCAGCAGCTTGGTGACTGGAGGCAATCAGCCCCAGCATTTT. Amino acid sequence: CASSLVTGGNQPQHF. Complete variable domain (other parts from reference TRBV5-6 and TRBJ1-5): DAGVTQSPTHLIKTRGQQVTLRCSPKSGHDTVSWYQQALGQGPQFIFQYYEEEERQRGNFPDRFSGHQFPNYSSELNVNALLLGDSALYLCASSLVTGGNQPQHFGDGTRLSIL.

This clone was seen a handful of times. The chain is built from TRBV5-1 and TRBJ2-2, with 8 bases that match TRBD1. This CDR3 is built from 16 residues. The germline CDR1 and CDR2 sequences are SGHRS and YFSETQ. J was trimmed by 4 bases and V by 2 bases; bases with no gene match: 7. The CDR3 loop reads CASSFLQGAGTGELFF. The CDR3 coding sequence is TGCGCCAGCAGCTTTCTCCAGGGGGCAGGCACCGGGGAGCTGTTTTTT.